The 7 T cell receptor beta chains below all came from one sample that was sequenced in a study of human T cells and chemical hapten exposure. One entry per CDR3 protein results from TCRdb running MiXCR on the RACE reads. The table lists 100,000 to 150,000 distinct CDR3 sequences, roughly 9% of them singletons. Time point in this sample: healthy volunteer bleed at 2 weeks. From whole blood left unfractionated, total RNA was extracted. Material: whole blood. These receptor sequences come from a male donor in good health. Some clones in this sample may be carry-over from other donors' samples.

The rearrangement joins TRBV7-9 to TRBJ2-3; D is uncertain. Trimming removed 2 bases at V and 2 bases at J, with 8 bases between. The CDR3 has 14 amino acids. Germline V lookup: CDR1 SEHNR, CDR2 FQNEAQ (reference sequence). The CDR3 protein is CASSLIEVTDTQYF. CDR3 nucleotides: TGTGCCAGCAGCTTAATCGAGGTCACAGATACGCAGTATTTT.

The chain recombines TRBV19 with TRBJ2-3; 9 bases align to TRBD2. Germline CDR1 reads LNHDA; CDR2 reads SQIVND (reference sequence). V gave up 6 bases and J gave up 4 bases; unmatched junction bases: 5. The CDR3 runs 14 residues. CDR3 DNA: TGTGCCAGTAGACCCCTAGCGGGGTCAGATACGCAGTATTTT. It yields the protein CASRPLAGSDTQYF. The whole variable domain, filled in from reference TRBV19 and TRBJ2-3, reads DGGITQSPKYLFRKEGQNVTLSCEQNLNHDAMYWYRQDPGQGLRLIYYSQIVNDFQKGDIAEGYSVSREKKESFPLTVTSAQKNPTAFYLCASRPLAGSDTQYFGPGTRLTVL.

This clonotype was picked up many times. The chain carries TRBV7-2 and TRBJ2-5, with 9 bases that match TRBD1. V was clipped by 5 bases and J by 5 bases; unmatched bases: 6. The V gene's germline CDR1 is SGHTA and CDR2 FQGNSA. The CDR3 covers 14 residues. CDR3 in DNA: TGTGCCAGCAGCAAAGGACAGGGGTACGAGACCCAGTACTTC. It encodes CASSKGQGYETQYF.

Only a few counts were recorded for this clonotype. The V gene is TRBV4-1, the J gene TRBJ1-5; the D is unclear. V shed 3 bases and J shed 7 bases, with 28 bases lying between them. Germline-derived CDR1 and CDR2 are MGHRA and YSYEKL. This CDR3 is 19 amino acids long. CDR3: CASSQDLMRNGPTDQPQHF. The CDR3 DNA is TGCGCCAGCAGCCAGGATCTGATGAGGAATGGGCCCACGGACCAGCCCCAGCATTTT.

This clonotype was counted only a few times. This sequence joins TRBV9 and TRBJ2-1; 8 bases agree with TRBD2. Trimming removed 0 bases from V and 2 bases from J; junction bases left unmatched: 4. CDR1 is SGDLS and CDR2 is YYNGEE in the germline V gene. The CDR3 contains 16 residues. This CDR3 reads CASSVAPGGAYNEQFF. CDR3 bases: TGTGCCAGCAGCGTAGCTCCGGGAGGGGCCTACAATGAGCAGTTCTTC.

This clonotype was counted ten times or more. The CDR3 bases are TGCGCCAGCAAAAAAACCCACGGGTTCTCCTACAATGAGCAGTTCTTC. Its translation is CASKKTHGFSYNEQFF. V usage is TRBV5-1 and J usage is TRBJ2-1; D gene uncertain. The V and J ends lost 6 bases and 0 bases respectively, with 16 bases between them. Germline V gene data show CDR1 as SGHRS and CDR2 as YFSETQ. The CDR3 consists of 16 residues. Full variable domain (rest looked up from reference TRBV5-1 and TRBJ2-1): KAGVTQTPRYLIKTRGQQVTLSCSPISGHRSVSWYQQTPGQGLQFLFEYFSETQRNKGNFPGRFSGRQFSNSRSEMNVSTLELGDSALYLCASKKTHGFSYNEQFFGPGTRLTVL.

This clonotype appeared many times. The genes are TRBV6-5 and TRBJ2-5, with D unresolved. Germline CDR1 is MNHEY and CDR2 is SVGAGI. Trimming pared 2 bases from V and 1 base from J, leaving 8 bases between. The CDR3 spans 14 residues. CDR3 in DNA: TGTGCCAGCAGTTACGCTAGGACCCAAGAGACCCAGTACTTC. This sequence encodes CASSYARTQETQYF.